Each of the 5 T cell receptor beta chains below was sequenced from the same sample in a study of T-cell memory formation after mild COVID-19. TCRdb passed the 5' RACE reads through MiXCR, listing each CDR3 protein once. Here the sample spans some 320,000 distinct CDR3 sequences, over 11% being singletons. The sample consisted of PBMCs or a T cell subset sorted from them (not recorded which). The receptors derive from a man aged 18-30 years who had mild COVID-19 (a few samples of this study predate the infection). Cell type and time point are not known.

The chain has TRBV9 and TRBJ2-7, with D unclear. Germline CDR1 SGDLS, CDR2 YYNGEE. The CDR3 totals 13 residues. V gave up 4 bases and J gave up 5 bases, with 13 bases separating them. The DNA for the CDR3 is TGTGCCAGCAGCCCAGATCCCTTAGACGAGCAGTACGTC. Protein: CASSPDPLDEQYV.

DNA of the CDR3: TGTGCCAGCAGCTTAAGGACTAGCCGGGAGACCCAGTACTTC. It specifies CASSLRTSRETQYF. The V and J genes are TRBV7-2 and TRBJ2-5; 8 nucleotides agree with TRBD2. Germline V gene data show CDR1 as SGHTA and CDR2 as FQGNSA. The CDR3 spans 14 residues. V shed 2 bases, J shed 5 bases, and the junction held 4 bases outside the gene matches. Combining the CDR3 with reference TRBV7-2 and TRBJ2-5 gives the whole variable domain GAGVSQSPSNKVTEKGKDVELRCDPISGHTALYWYRQSLGQGLEFLIYFQGNSAPDKSGLPSDRFSAERTGGSVSTLTIQRTQQEDSAVYLCASSLRTSRETQYFGPGTRLLVL.

The chain couples TRBV6-5 to TRBJ1-5; 7 bases fit TRBD1. Germline V CDR1 and CDR2: MNHEY, SVGAGI. V gave up 7 bases and J gave up 5 bases; unmatched junction bases: 5. The CDR3 runs to 13 residues. CDR3 loop: CASKKGAHQPQHF. CDR3 in DNA: TGTGCCAGCAAGAAGGGGGCCCATCAGCCCCAGCATTTT.

The gene calls are TRBV6-5 and TRBJ2-5; a weak D match, TRBD1 (5 bases). Germline CDR1 reads MNHEY; CDR2 reads SVGAGI. V was clipped by 5 bases and J by 4 bases, with 11 bases between them. The CDR3 runs to 13 residues. CDR3 DNA: TGTGCCAGCAGTGCACAGGTCCGAGAGACCCAGTACTTC. Protein product: CASSAQVRETQYF.

V usage is TRBV13 and J usage is TRBJ2-3, with 13 positions matching TRBD2. The germline gives CDR1 PRHDT, CDR2 FYEKMQ (reference sequence). V lost 5 bases to trimming and J lost 5 bases; unmatched junction nucleotides: 7. The CDR3 length is 16 residues. The CDR3 DNA follows: TGTGCCAGCAGCGAAACTAGCGGGGGGGCTGGAGATACGCAGTATTTT. Translated: CASSETSGGAGDTQYF. Full variable domain (missing parts from reference TRBV13 and TRBJ2-3): AAGVIQSPRHLIKEKRETATLKCYPIPRHDTVYWYQQGPGQDPQFLISFYEKMQSDKGSIPDRFSAQQFSDYHSELNMSSLELGDSALYFCASSETSGGAGDTQYFGPGTRLTVL.